One and the same sample provided the 23 T cell receptor beta chains below, sequenced in a study of T cells expressing NK-cell markers. TCRdb reworked the 5' RACE reads into one entry per CDR3 protein, no DNA. The ten top clones account for roughly 5.5%, within a sample of 350,000 to 450,000 distinct CDR3 sequences. The sample consisted of blood T cells: a sorted CD56 or NKG2C T cell subset, CD4+ or CD8+ T cells, or bulk PBMC T cells (not recorded which). These receptor sequences come from a man aged 18-75 years in good health.

The chain combines TRBV28 with TRBJ2-2. Germline CDR1 reads MDHEN; CDR2 reads SYDVKM. CDR3 length: 14 residues. The CDR3 here is CASRDPFYTGELFF.

The genes are TRBV19 and TRBJ1-2; TCRdb reports TRBD1, a call that lacks DNA to check it against. Germline values: CDR1 LNHDA, CDR2 SQIVND (reference sequence). The CDR3 is 15 residues long. This CDR3 is CASSGGGQGNYGYTF.

V usage is TRBV19 and J usage is TRBJ2-1; TCRdb outputs TRBD1, but without DNA this stays unchecked. The CDR3 runs 14 residues. The germline V gene has CDR1 LNHDA and CDR2 SQIVND (reference sequence). CDR3: CASRRTGSYNEQFF.

CDR3 sequence reads: CASSAHSGGANFLRTDTQYF. V is TRBV7-9 and J is TRBJ2-3; no DNA is available, so the TRBD2 call from TCRdb remains unchecked. The CDR3 totals 20 residues. Germline V lookup: CDR1 SEHNR, CDR2 FQNEAQ (reference sequence).

CDR3 residues: CAISDRRGGGSNEQFF. The rearrangement links TRBV10-3 to TRBJ2-1; TCRdb returns TRBD1, unconfirmable since there is no DNA. This CDR3 is built from 16 residues. In germline, CDR1 is ENHRY, CDR2 SYGVKD.

This chain uses TRBV4-2 with TRBJ1-2. The CDR3 length is 13 residues. CDR1 and CDR2 (germline): LGHNA, YNFKEQ. Here the CDR3 reads CASSQDPDDGYTF.

The V call is TRBV29-1, the J call TRBJ1-6. CDR1 SQVTM and CDR2 ANQGSEA come from the germline V gene. This CDR3 region has 13 residues. CDR3 loop: CSALQHENSPLHF.

The chain recombines TRBV7-9 with TRBJ2-5; TCRdb names TRBD2, which stays unverified in the absence of DNA. The germline V gene has CDR1 SEHNR and CDR2 FQNEAQ (reference sequence). The CDR3 contains 15 residues. CDR3 protein: CASSEWTSGGETQYF.

The V call is TRBV2, the J call TRBJ1-2. Germline V gives CDR1 SNHLY, CDR2 FYNNEI. The CDR3 is 12 residues long. CDR3 residues: CASSAEVYGYTF.

The chain couples TRBV3-1 to TRBJ1-6; the D call of TRBD1 rests on TCRdb alone, since no DNA is present to check it. CDR1 LGHDT and CDR2 YNNKEL come from the germline V gene (reference sequence). CDR3 length: 16 amino acids. The CDR3 loop is CASSPQGALGNSPLHF.

CDR3 sequence: CASSPPKVDNEQFF. This rearrangement joins TRBV18 to TRBJ2-1. The CDR3 has 14 amino acids. CDR1 KGHSH and CDR2 LQKENI come from the germline V gene.

The chain couples TRBV6-1 to TRBJ1-6; the D call from TCRdb, TRBD1, cannot be confirmed without DNA. This CDR3 has 13 residues. Germline V CDR1 and CDR2: MNHNS, SASEGT. The CDR3 region is CASSGRDVRPLHF.

This chain connects TRBV9 to TRBJ2-3. This CDR3 contains 18 residues. Germline assignment: CDR1 SGDLS and CDR2 YYNGEE. The CDR3 sequence is CASSVDPWTEASTDTQYF. The full variable domain, in which reference TRBV9 and TRBJ2-3 provide the parts outside the CDR3, is DSGVTQTPKHLITATGQRVTLRCSPRSGDLSVYWYQQSLDQGLQFLIQYYNGEERAKGNILERFSAQQFPDLHSELNLSSLELGDSALYFCASSVDPWTEASTDTQYFGPGTRLTVL.

The chain has TRBV5-1 and TRBJ2-2. Germline CDR1 and CDR2: SGHRS and YFSETQ. The CDR3 length is 15 residues. The CDR3 protein is CASRFWTARTGELFF.

The chain is built from TRBV6-1 and TRBJ2-6; the TCRdb D gene call, TRBD1, has no DNA to confirm it. This CDR3 has 18 amino acids. The germline CDR1 and CDR2 sequences are MNHNS and SASEGT. The CDR3 sequence: CASRGGQGARSGANVLTF.

This rearrangement joins TRBV21-1 to TRBJ2-7; TCRdb gives TRBD1 as the D gene, but with no DNA this cannot be confirmed. TRBV21-1 is described as a pseudogene. The CDR3 contains 16 residues. This chain's CDR3 is CASSTPLNGASYEQYF.

The chain couples TRBV7-9 to TRBJ1-2. CDR3 length: 15 residues. Germline loops: CDR1 SEHNR, CDR2 FQNEAQ (reference sequence). CDR3 sequence reads: CASSLATDPSRSYTF.

The V gene is TRBV3-1, the J gene TRBJ2-1; TCRdb selects TRBD1, and the lack of DNA leaves this call unchecked. The germline gives CDR1 LGHDT, CDR2 YNNKEL (reference sequence). The CDR3 runs to 12 residues. The CDR3 here is CASSPPRGPWFF.

The J gene is TRBJ1-4, the V gene TRBV6-1; the D gene TCRdb calls, TRBD1, cannot be checked with no DNA. The length of the CDR3 is 14 residues. Germline V lookup: CDR1 MNHNS, CDR2 SASEGT. Here the CDR3 reads CASSVQVQGGKLFF.

The V gene is TRBV15, the J gene TRBJ2-7; the D call from TCRdb, TRBD1, cannot be confirmed without DNA. The CDR3 sequence is 13 residues long. The germline V gene encodes CDR1 LNHNV and CDR2 YYDKDF (reference sequence). CDR3 residues: CATSRAGLDEQYF. The variable domain in full, with the rest retrieved from reference TRBV15 and TRBJ2-7, is DAMVIQNPRYQVTQFGKPVTLSCSQTLNHNVMYWYQQKSSQAPKLLFHYYDKDFNNEADTPDNFQSRRPNTSFCFLDIRSPGLGDTAMYLCATSRAGLDEQYFGPGTRLTVT.

The chain has TRBV7-6 and TRBJ1-6; TCRdb's assignment of TRBD1 cannot be checked, as there is no DNA. The CDR3 runs 16 residues. Germline V lookup: CDR1 SGHVS, CDR2 FNYEAQ. CDR3 amino acids: CASSLAQRGRNSPLHF.

J is TRBJ2-3 and V is TRBV7-8; TCRdb's D call, TRBD2, is unchecked because there is no DNA. The germline V gene has CDR1 SGHVS and CDR2 FQNEAQ. The CDR3 totals 20 residues. The CDR3 sequence: CASSSPQVAGGSLATDTQYF. The entire variable domain, with the rest obtained from reference TRBV7-8 and TRBJ2-3, is as follows: GAGVSQSPRYKVAKRGQDVALRCDPISGHVSLFWYQQALGQGPEFLTYFQNEAQLDKSGLPSDRFFAERPEGSVSTLKIQRTQQEDSAVYLCASSSPQVAGGSLATDTQYFGPGTRLTVL.

The chain carries TRBV12-3 or TRBV12-4 and TRBJ2-2; the D call from TCRdb, TRBD2, cannot be confirmed without DNA. This CDR3 contains 16 residues. The CDR3 sequence: CASSAPRLAGTGELFF.